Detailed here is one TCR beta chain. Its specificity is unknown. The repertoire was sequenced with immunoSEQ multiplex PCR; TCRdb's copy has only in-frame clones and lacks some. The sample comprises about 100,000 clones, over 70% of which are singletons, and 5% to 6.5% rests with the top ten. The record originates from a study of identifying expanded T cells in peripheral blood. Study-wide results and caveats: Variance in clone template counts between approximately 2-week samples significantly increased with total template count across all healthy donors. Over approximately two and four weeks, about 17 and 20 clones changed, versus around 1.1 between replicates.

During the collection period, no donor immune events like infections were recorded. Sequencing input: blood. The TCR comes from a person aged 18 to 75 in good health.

Written as DNA, the CDR3 is TGTGCCAGCAGCTCCCAAGGGAGCGGGAGGTTGGCCGGGGAGCTGTTTTTT. As protein: CASSSQGSGRLAGELFF. The chain couples TRBV11-2 to TRBJ2-2; 9 bases are a match to TRBD2. The CDR3 sequence is 17 residues long. The junction had 12 bases not matched to a gene; V was cut back by 4 bases and J by 6 bases. Germline loops: CDR1 SGHAT, CDR2 FQNNGV.